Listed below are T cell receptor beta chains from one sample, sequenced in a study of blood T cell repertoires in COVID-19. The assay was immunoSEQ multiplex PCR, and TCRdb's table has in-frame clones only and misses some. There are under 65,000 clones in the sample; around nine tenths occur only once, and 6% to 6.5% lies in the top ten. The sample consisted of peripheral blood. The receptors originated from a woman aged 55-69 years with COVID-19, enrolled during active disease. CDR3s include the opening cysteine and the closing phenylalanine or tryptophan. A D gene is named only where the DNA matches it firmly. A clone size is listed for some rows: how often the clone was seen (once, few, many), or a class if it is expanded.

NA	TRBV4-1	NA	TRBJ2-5	TGCGCCAGCAGCCAAGATTTAAGAGGGAACCAAGAGACCCAGTACTTC	CASSQDLRGNQETQYF
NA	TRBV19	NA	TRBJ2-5	TGTGCCAGTAGTACGCGTTCCAACCAAGAGACCCAGTACTTC	CASSTRSNQETQYF
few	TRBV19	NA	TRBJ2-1	TGTGCCAGTAGTATCGGCGGGCACCTCTACAATGAGCAGTTCTTC	CASSIGGHLYNEQFF
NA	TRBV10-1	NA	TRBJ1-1	TGCGCCAGCAGAGCCCGGGAGAACACTGAAGCTTTCTTT	CASRARENTEAFF
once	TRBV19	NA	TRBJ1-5	TGTGCCAGTAAGTTCGCCAGGGGCAGTCAGCCCCAGCATTTT	CASKFARGSQPQHF
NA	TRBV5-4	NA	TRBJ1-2	TGTGCCAGCAGCGGAACCCAGGGGAACTATGGCTACACCTTC	CASSGTQGNYGYTF
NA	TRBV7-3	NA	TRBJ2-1	TGTGCCAGCAGCTTAAGAGGGAGAAACTACAATGAGCAGTTCTTC	CASSLRGRNYNEQFF
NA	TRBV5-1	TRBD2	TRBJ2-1	TGCGCCAGCAGCATCTGGCGGGAGGTCTACAATGAGCAGTTCTTC	CASSIWREVYNEQFF
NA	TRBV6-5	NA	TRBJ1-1	TGTGCCAGCAGGCGCCGGGACATAGACACTGAAGCTTTCTTT	CASRRRDIDTEAFF
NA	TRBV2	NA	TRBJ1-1	TGTGCCAGCAATAGAGGCCGCGGAGCTTTCTTT	CASNRGRGAFF
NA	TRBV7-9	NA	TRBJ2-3	TGTGCCAGCAGCTTTTCTAGGGGGAGCACAGATACGCAGTATTTT	CASSFSRGSTDTQYF
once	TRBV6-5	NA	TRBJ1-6	TGTGCCAGCAGTTACGAGTATGTTAATTCACCCCTCCACTTT	CASSYEYVNSPLHF
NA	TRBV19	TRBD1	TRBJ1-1	TGTGCCAGCTCCTACCGGGACAGGGGACCGAACACTGAAGCTTTCTTT	CASSYRDRGPNTEAFF
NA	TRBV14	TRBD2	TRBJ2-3	TGTGCCAGCAGCGTATCTAGCGGGAGCACAGATACGCAGTATTTT	CASSVSSGSTDTQYF
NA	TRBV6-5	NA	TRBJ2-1	TGTGCCAGCAGTTACTCGATGCAGGGCAATGAGCAGTTCTTC	CASSYSMQGNEQFF
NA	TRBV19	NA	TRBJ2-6	TGTGCCAGTAGTATAAACCGGGACTCTGGGGCCAACGTCCTGACTTTC	CASSINRDSGANVLTF
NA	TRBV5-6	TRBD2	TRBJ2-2	TGTGCCAGCACCAAAGCGGGAGCGATCACCGGGGAGCTGTTTTTT	CASTKAGAITGELFF
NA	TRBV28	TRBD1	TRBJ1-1	TGTGCCAGCAGTTGTATCCAGGGGGCGGTAGACACTGAAGCTTTCTTT	CASSCIQGAVDTEAFF
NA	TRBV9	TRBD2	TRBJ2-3	TGTGCCAGCAGCGGGACTAGCCTAAGCACAGATACGCAGTATTTT	CASSGTSLSTDTQYF
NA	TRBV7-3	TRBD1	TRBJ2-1	TGTGCCAGCAGCAAACGACAGGGGCCCACTTACAATGAGCAGTTCTTC	CASSKRQGPTYNEQFF
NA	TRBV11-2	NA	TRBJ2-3	TGTGCCAGCAGCTTAGATATGTCCACGGGAGTTACGGCAGATACGCAGTATTTT	CASSLDMSTGVTADTQYF
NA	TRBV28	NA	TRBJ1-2	TGTGCCAGCAAGGTGAGCGGATTTAACTATGGCTACACCTTC	CASKVSGFNYGYTF
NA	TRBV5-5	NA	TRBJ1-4	TGTGCCAGCAGCCCCCTGGGGGGACTGATTAATGAAAAACTGTTTTTT	CASSPLGGLINEKLFF
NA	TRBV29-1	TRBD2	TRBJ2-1	TGCAGCGTTGAAGCCTATGGGGGGAGGGCATACAATGAGCAGTTCTTC	CSVEAYGGRAYNEQFF
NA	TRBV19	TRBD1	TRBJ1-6	TGTGCCAGTAGTAGGGGACAGGCGAAAAATTCACCCCTCCACTTT	CASSRGQAKNSPLHF
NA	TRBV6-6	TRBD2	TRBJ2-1	TGTGCCAGCAGCCTGGGACTACCGGGATACAATGAGCAGTTCTTC	CASSLGLPGYNEQFF
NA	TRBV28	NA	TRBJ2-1	TGTGCCAGCAGTTTTCAGGGTAATTACAATGAGCAGTTCTTC	CASSFQGNYNEQFF